This T cell receptor beta chain was documented in a study of shared clonotypes between healthy human individuals. On the study more broadly: Ranging from 18 to 49 in age, donors were a couple of women and a few men.

The protocol was immunoSEQ multiplex PCR, while the TCRdb copy is restricted to in-frame clones and leaves out a portion. Altogether millions of clones are present, 95% being singletons, with the ten largest covering approximately 0.13%. The donor population consisted of healthy HIV-negative adults with no recent acute infections or vaccinations. V lost 4 bases to trimming and J lost 0 bases, with 19 bases between them. CDR1 and CDR2 (germline): MNHNS, SASEGT. This CDR3 is built from 19 residues. The sequence came from a man between 18 and 29 years old in good health. The sample consisted of naive CD4+ T cells sorted from blood. Subset meaning: CD45RA+ positively selected. This chain uses TRBV6-1 with TRBJ1-6, with D tentatively TRBD1 (5 bases). The CDR3 region is CASSGVPGGGSSYNSPLHF. CDR3 in DNA: TGTGCCAGCAGTGGGGTGCCCGGTGGGGGGAGCTCCTATAATTCACCCCTCCACTTT.